The next 20 T cell receptor beta chains were all read from a single sample in a study of CD8 T cells in ankylosing spondylitis. TCRdb fed the 5' RACE reads into MiXCR, producing one record per CDR3 protein. The data hold under 85,000 distinct CDR3 sequences, with under 5.5% observed a single time. Specimen: blood, either unsorted or a sorted T cell fraction (not recorded which). These receptors were collected from a male donor with ankylosing spondylitis or in good health (not recorded which).

This clonotype was picked up many times. V gene TRBV7-8 combines with J gene TRBJ2-1; possible D gene TRBD2, 5 bases. Per germline, CDR1 SGHVS and CDR2 FQNEAQ. The CDR3 runs 15 residues. Trimming took 3 bases from V and 4 from J, leaving 13 bases between them. This CDR3 reads CASSFSGPGYNEQFF. The CDR3 bases are TGTGCCAGCAGCTTCTCCGGGCCGGGATACAATGAGCAGTTCTTC.

J is TRBJ2-3 and V is TRBV7-9, with 8 bases lining up with TRBD2. CDR1 and CDR2 (germline): SEHNR, FQNEAQ (reference sequence). Germline trimming cut 5 bases from V and 4 bases from J; bases unmatched to any gene: 5. The CDR3 runs to 14 residues. The CDR3 loop is CASSGGLAADTQYF. The CDR3 DNA sequence: TGTGCCAGCAGCGGAGGACTAGCAGCAGATACGCAGTATTTT.

This clonotype has just one count. A much bigger clone sits one base away, suggesting this may be a read error. This chain connects TRBV7-9 to TRBJ2-3; D call uncertain. Germline CDR1 SEHNR, CDR2 FQNEAQ (reference sequence). The CDR3 sequence is 16 residues long. The CDR3 bases are TGTTCCAGCAGCCCCCGGAGATTAGGGAGCACAGATACGCAGTATTTT. Translated, it gives CSSSPRRLGSTDTQYF.

This clonotype was observed a few times. The junction shows a germline mismatch at one end, possibly a read error. The CDR3 spells CASSLGRTSNEKLFF. Here the CDR3 DNA reads TGTGCCAGCAGTTTAGGGCGGACATCTAATGAAAAACTGTTTTTT. J is TRBJ1-4 and V is TRBV7-2, with D perhaps matching TRBD1 (5 bases). The germline V gene encodes CDR1 SGHTA and CDR2 FQGNSA. CDR3 size: 15 residues. The full variable domain, its missing parts supplied by reference TRBV7-2 and TRBJ1-4, is GAGVSQSPSNKVTEKGKDVELRCDPISGHTALYWYRQSLGQGLEFLIYFQGNSAPDKSGLPSDRFSAERTGGSVSTLTIQRTQQEDSAVYLCASSLGRTSNEKLFFGSGTQLSVL.

This clonotype has ten or more counts. The CDR3 nucleotides are TGCGCCAGCAGCTTACCAGCCGGGACAGGGGGCACAGATACGCAGTATTTT. It encodes CASSLPAGTGGTDTQYF. The chain links TRBV5-1 to TRBJ2-3; 10 bases line up with TRBD1. V dropped 2 bases and J dropped 1; count of bases not matched to a gene: 7. CDR1 and CDR2 (germline): SGHRS, YFSETQ. The CDR3 runs to 17 residues. Full variable domain (remainder filled in from reference TRBV5-1 and TRBJ2-3): KAGVTQTPRYLIKTRGQQVTLSCSPISGHRSVSWYQQTPGQGLQFLFEYFSETQRNKGNFPGRFSGRQFSNSRSEMNVSTLELGDSALYLCASSLPAGTGGTDTQYFGPGTRLTVL.

This clonotype was recorded a few times. The V call is TRBV7-9, the J call TRBJ1-4, with a possible D match to TRBD1 (5 bases). V lost 5 bases and J lost 4, with 11 bases in between. The CDR3 has 14 amino acids. Germline V gene lookup returns CDR1 SEHNR and CDR2 FQNEAQ (reference sequence). Here the CDR3 DNA reads TGTGCCAGCAGCCCGGGACTGAATAATGAAAAACTGTTTTTT. Residues: CASSPGLNNEKLFF.

This clonotype has ten or more counts. This rearrangement joins TRBV20-1 to TRBJ2-3; 8 bases agree with TRBD2. Germline V CDR1 and CDR2: DFQATT, SNEGSKA (reference sequence). This CDR3 has 13 residues. With V trimmed by 5 bases and J by 0 bases, 1 base remained unmatched. The CDR3 protein is CSAPSGSTDTQYF. The CDR3, as DNA: TGCAGTGCTCCTAGCGGGAGCACAGATACGCAGTATTTT.

This clonotype was counted many times. The chain uses TRBV4-1 and TRBJ1-2; TRBD1 is a possible D gene (5 bases). CDR3 size: 13 residues. The V end lost 0 bases, the J end lost 7 bases, and 9 bases lay between the germline ends. Germline V gene data show CDR1 as MGHRA and CDR2 as YSYEKL. The CDR3 coding sequence is TGCGCCAGCAGCCAAGAATTAACAGGTGGCTACACCTTC. This gives the protein CASSQELTGGYTF.

In its sample, this clonotype is medium-sized. CDR3 nucleotides: TGCAGTGCCCCAGACAGCACAGATACGCAGTATTTT. Residues: CSAPDSTDTQYF. This rearrangement joins TRBV20-1 to TRBJ2-3; D is uncertain. This CDR3 has 12 amino acids. The V end lost 6 bases, the J end lost 0 bases, and 7 bases lay between the germline ends. Germline assignment: CDR1 DFQATT and CDR2 SNEGSKA (reference sequence).

By share of the sample, this clonotype is medium-sized. The rearrangement uses TRBV5-1 and TRBJ1-3; 7 bases align to TRBD1. This CDR3 is built from 15 residues. Germline V gene data show CDR1 as SGHRS and CDR2 as YFSETQ. V shed 0 bases and J 0 bases; nucleotides not matched to a gene: 0. The DNA of the CDR3 is TGCGCCAGCAGCTTGGCAGGGGGCTCTGGAAACACCATATATTTT. Encoded protein: CASSLAGGSGNTIYF.

There are many counts of this clonotype. The chain links TRBV4-3 to TRBJ2-1, with 8 bases identical to TRBD2. The J segment lost 9 bases and the V segment lost 0 bases, leaving 10 bases of the junction unmatched. This CDR3 has 16 residues. Germline V CDR1 and CDR2: LGHNA, YSLEER. The CDR3 DNA sequence: TGCGCCAGCAGCCAAGAAACCAGCGGGGGATTTCGTGAGCAGTTCTTC. The encoded protein is CASSQETSGGFREQFF.

Concerning this clonotype itself: A junction boundary mismatches the germline segment, possibly from a read error. The chain links TRBV11-2 to TRBJ2-5; the D gene is possibly TRBD1 (6 bases). CDR1 and CDR2 from the germline V gene are SGHAT and FQNNGV. The CDR3 runs 17 residues. The DNA for the CDR3 is TGTGCCGGCAGCTTAGATCTGTGGGGGCGCCTGGGGGAGACCCAGTACTTC. It specifies CAGSLDLWGRLGETQYF.

This clonotype was seen many times. The chain joins TRBV28 to TRBJ2-5; 8 nucleotides match TRBD1. The CDR3 sequence is 14 residues long. From germline, CDR1 is MDHEN and CDR2 SYDVKM. V shed 6 bases and J 2 bases; nucleotides not matched to a gene: 5. This CDR3 reads CASSPGQEQETQYF. DNA of the CDR3: TGTGCCAGCAGCCCGGGACAGGAGCAAGAGACCCAGTACTTC.

At least ten counts were recorded for this clonotype. The chain carries TRBV6-2 or TRBV6-3 and TRBJ1-2; D unresolved. The germline CDR1 and CDR2 sequences are MNHEY and SVGEGT. Trimming removed 0 bases at V and 0 bases at J, with 8 bases between. The CDR3 totals 15 residues. The DNA of the CDR3 is TGTGCCAGCAGTTACTCGTCGGCGCCTAACTATGGCTACACCTTC. This encodes CASSYSSAPNYGYTF.

Ten or more counts support this clonotype. CDR3: CASSLMASGGAYNEQFF. The CDR3, as DNA: TGTGCCAGCAGCTTAATGGCTAGCGGGGGGGCCTACAATGAGCAGTTCTTC. The chain recombines TRBV7-3 with TRBJ2-1, with 12 positions matching TRBD2. V was pared by 1 base and J by 2 bases, with 3 bases of the junction left unmatched. The CDR3 loop spans 17 amino acids. Germline values: CDR1 SGHTA, CDR2 FQGTGA.

This clonotype was observed many times. This sequence joins TRBV2 and TRBJ2-7, with TRBD1 as a possible D gene (6 bases). The germline V gene has CDR1 SNHLY and CDR2 FYNNEI. The CDR3 has 16 amino acids. Trimming cost V 1 base and J 4 bases, with 17 bases left between them. The CDR3 loop reads CASSEGGQSFRYEQYF. The CDR3 coding sequence is TGTGCCAGCAGTGAAGGAGGACAGAGCTTCCGATACGAGCAGTACTTC.

This clonotype appeared many times. The chain uses TRBV10-1 and TRBJ1-6; the D is unclear. CDR3 length: 12 residues. Per the germline V gene, CDR1 is WNHNN and CDR2 is SYGVQD (reference sequence). Trimming pared 3 bases from V and 10 bases from J, leaving 7 bases between. CDR3 in DNA: TGCGCCAGCAGTGATCCGGGGTCACCCCTCCACTTT. Its translation: CASSDPGSPLHF.

The table lists this clonotype with a few counts. V usage is TRBV10-3 and J usage is TRBJ2-1; 7 bases are a match to TRBD1. CDR3 length: 16 amino acids. Trimming took 4 bases from V and 6 from J; bases not matched to a gene: 12. The V gene's germline CDR1 is ENHRY and CDR2 SYGVKD. CDR3 region: CAISGGQSKGSNEQFF. The CDR3 DNA reads as TGTGCCATCAGTGGGGGACAGAGTAAGGGATCCAATGAGCAGTTCTTC.

Regarding this clonotype: A much more abundant neighbour one base away suggests this may be a read error. The J gene is TRBJ2-7, the V gene TRBV11-2, with TRBD1 as a possible D gene (6 bases). Germline V gene data show CDR1 as SGHAT and CDR2 as FQNNGV. There are 14 residues in the CDR3. Deletions cut 2 bases from V and 7 bases from J, with 15 bases between. The CDR3 nucleotides read TGTGCCAGCAGCTTATCCTCAGGGGACAATGAGCAGTACTTC. Protein sequence: CASSLSSGDNEQYF.

This clonotype was detected many times. This chain links TRBV20-1 with TRBJ1-2; D is uncertain. Germline loops: CDR1 DFQATT, CDR2 SNEGSKA (reference sequence). V lost 0 bases and J lost 1, with 12 bases in between. The CDR3 runs to 15 residues. The CDR3 DNA follows: TGCAGTGCTAGAGATTTTCAGGATCTTAACTATGGCTACACCTTC. This sequence encodes CSARDFQDLNYGYTF.